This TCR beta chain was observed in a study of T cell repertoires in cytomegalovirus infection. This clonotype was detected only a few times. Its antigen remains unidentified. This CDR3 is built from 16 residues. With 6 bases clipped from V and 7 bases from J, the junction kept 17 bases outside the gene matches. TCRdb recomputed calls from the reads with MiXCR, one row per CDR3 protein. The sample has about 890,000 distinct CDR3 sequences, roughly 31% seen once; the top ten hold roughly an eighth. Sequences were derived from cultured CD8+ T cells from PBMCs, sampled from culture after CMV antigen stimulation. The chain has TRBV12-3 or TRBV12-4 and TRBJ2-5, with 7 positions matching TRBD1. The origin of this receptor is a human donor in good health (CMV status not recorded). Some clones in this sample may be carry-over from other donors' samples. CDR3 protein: CASRAPDRDPKRTQYF. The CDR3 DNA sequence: TGTGCCAGCAGGGCCCCTGACAGGGATCCCAAGAGGACCCAGTACTTC.